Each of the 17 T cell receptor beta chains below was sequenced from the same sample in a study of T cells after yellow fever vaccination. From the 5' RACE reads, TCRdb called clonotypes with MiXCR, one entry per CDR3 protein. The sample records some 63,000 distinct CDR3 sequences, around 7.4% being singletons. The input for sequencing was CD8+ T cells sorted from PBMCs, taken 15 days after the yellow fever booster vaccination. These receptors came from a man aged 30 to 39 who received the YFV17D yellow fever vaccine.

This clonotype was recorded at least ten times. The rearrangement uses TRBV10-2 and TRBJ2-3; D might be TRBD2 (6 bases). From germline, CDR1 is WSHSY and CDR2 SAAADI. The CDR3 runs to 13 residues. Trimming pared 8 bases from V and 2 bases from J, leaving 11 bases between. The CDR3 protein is CASRRGITDTQYF. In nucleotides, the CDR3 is TGCGCCAGCCGCCGGGGGATCACAGATACGCAGTATTTT.

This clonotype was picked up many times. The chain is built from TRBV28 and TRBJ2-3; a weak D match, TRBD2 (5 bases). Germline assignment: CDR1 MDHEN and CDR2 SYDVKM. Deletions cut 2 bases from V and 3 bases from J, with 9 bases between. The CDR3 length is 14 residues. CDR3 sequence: CASSLAGSTDTQYF. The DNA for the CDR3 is TGTGCCAGCAGTTTAGCGGGTTCTACAGATACGCAGTATTTT.

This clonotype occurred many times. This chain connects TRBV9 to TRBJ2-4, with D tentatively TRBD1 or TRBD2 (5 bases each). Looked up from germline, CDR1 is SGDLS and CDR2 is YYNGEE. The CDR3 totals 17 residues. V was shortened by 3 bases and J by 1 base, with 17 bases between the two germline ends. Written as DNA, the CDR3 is TGTGCCAGCAGCGAAAATCCGGGGCCGTCGGCCAAAAACATTCAGTACTTC. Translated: CASSENPGPSAKNIQYF.

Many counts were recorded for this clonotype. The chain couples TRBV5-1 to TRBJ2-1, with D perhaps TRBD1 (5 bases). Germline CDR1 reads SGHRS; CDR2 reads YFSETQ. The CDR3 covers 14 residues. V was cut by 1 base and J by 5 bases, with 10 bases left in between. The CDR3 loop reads CASSLPGNNNEQFF. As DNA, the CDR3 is TGCGCCAGCAGCTTGCCAGGGAATAACAATGAGCAGTTCTTC.

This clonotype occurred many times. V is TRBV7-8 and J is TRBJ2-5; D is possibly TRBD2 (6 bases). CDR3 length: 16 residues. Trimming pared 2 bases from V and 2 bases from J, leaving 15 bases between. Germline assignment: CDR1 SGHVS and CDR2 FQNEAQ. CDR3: CASSLYGGAVQETQYF. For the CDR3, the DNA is TGTGCCAGCAGCTTATATGGAGGGGCAGTACAAGAGACCCAGTACTTC.

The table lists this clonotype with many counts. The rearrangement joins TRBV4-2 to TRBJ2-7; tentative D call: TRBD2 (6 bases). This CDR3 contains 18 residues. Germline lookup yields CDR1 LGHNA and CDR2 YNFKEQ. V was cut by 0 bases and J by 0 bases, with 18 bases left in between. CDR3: CASSQEAGTVSSSYEQYF. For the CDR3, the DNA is TGTGCCAGCAGCCAAGAAGCCGGGACTGTCTCGAGCTCCTACGAGCAGTACTTC.

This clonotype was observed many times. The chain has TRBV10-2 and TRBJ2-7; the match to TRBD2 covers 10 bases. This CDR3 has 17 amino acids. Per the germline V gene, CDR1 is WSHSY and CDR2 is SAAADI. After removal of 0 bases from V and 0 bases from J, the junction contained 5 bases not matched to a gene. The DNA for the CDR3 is TGCGCCAGCAGTGAGTCGCCTAGCGGGAGCCTCTCCTACGAGCAGTACTTC. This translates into CASSESPSGSLSYEQYF.

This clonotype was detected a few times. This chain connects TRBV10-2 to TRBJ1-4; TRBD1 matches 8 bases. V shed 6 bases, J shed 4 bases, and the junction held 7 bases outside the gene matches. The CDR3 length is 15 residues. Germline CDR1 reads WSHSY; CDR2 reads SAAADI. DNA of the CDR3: TGCGCCAGCAGCGGACAGGGTTTGAGTAATGAAAAACTGTTTTTT. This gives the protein CASSGQGLSNEKLFF.

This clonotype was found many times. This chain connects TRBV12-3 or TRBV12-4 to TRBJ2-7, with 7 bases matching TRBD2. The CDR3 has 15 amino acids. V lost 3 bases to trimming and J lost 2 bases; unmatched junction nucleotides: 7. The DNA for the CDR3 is TGTGCCAGCAGTTTCGCTAGCGGCGGAACCTACGAGCAGTACTTC. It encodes CASSFASGGTYEQYF.

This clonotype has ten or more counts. The CDR3 is CASSLAIATTNEKLFF. In nucleotides, the CDR3 is TGTGCCAGCAGTTTAGCGATCGCCACAACTAATGAAAAACTGTTTTTT. This chain joins TRBV12-3 or TRBV12-4 and TRBJ1-4; the D is unclear. The length of the CDR3 is 16 residues. Trimming took off 0 bases at V and 0 bases at J, with 8 bases between the two ends.

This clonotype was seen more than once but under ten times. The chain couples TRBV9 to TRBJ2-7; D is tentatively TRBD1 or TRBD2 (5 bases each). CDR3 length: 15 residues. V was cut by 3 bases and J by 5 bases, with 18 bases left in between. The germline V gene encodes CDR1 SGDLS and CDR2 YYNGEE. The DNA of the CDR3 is TGTGCCAGCAGCGCTTCCTTTGGGGGAGACGACGAGCAGTACTTC. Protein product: CASSASFGGDDEQYF.

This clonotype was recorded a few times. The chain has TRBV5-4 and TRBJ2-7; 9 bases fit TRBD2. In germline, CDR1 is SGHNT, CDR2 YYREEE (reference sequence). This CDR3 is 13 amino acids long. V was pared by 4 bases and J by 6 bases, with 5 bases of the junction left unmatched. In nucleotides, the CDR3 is TGTGCCAGCAGCCTGCGGGAGGGCCCCGAGCAGTACTTC. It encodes CASSLREGPEQYF.

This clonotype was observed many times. CDR3 loop: CASSYSGGPGTNEQYF. The CDR3 nucleotides are TGTGCCAGCAGTTACTCCGGGGGCCCCGGAACTAACGAGCAGTACTTC. The chain has TRBV6-2 or TRBV6-3 and TRBJ2-7; D may correspond to TRBD1 or TRBD2 (6 bases each). V was clipped by 0 bases and J by 5 bases, with 17 bases between them. In germline, CDR1 is MNHEY, CDR2 SVGEGT. This CDR3 has 16 amino acids.

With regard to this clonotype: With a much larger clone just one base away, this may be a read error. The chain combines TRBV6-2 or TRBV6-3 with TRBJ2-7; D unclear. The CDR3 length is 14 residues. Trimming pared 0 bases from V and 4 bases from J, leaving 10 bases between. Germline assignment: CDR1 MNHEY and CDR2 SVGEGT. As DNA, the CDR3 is TGTGCCAGCAGTTACTCAACAGCCAGGTACGAGCAGTACTTC. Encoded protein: CASSYSTARYEQYF.

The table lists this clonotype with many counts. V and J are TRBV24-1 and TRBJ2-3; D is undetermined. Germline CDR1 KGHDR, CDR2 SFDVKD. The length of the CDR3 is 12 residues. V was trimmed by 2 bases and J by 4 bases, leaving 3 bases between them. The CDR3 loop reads CATSDSADTQYF. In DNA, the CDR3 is TGTGCCACCAGTGATTCGGCAGATACGCAGTATTTT.

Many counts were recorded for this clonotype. CDR3 region: CASSLGGAGVYNEQFF. The CDR3 bases are TGTGCCAGCAGTTTAGGAGGGGCGGGAGTCTACAATGAGCAGTTCTTC. This chain connects TRBV12-3 or TRBV12-4 to TRBJ2-1; 7 bases map to TRBD2. V was pared by 1 base and J by 3 bases, with 6 bases of the junction left unmatched. The CDR3 totals 16 residues.

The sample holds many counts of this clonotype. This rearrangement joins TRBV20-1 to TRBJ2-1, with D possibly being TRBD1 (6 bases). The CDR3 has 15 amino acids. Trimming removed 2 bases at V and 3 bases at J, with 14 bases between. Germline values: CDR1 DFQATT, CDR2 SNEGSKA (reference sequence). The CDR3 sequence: CSARSRDNRYNEQFF. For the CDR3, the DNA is TGCAGTGCTAGATCCCGGGACAACCGCTACAATGAGCAGTTCTTC.